These 4 T cell receptor beta chains share one sample of origin, sequenced in a study of OX40 agonist ivuxolimab in advanced cancers. The data were produced by immunoSEQ multiplex PCR, yet TCRdb's version contains in-frame clones alone and is incomplete. The data hold tens of thousands of clones, with roughly nine tenths observed a single time. The sequencing here drew on CD4+ or CD8+ T cells sorted from blood, taken in a trial of the OX40 agonist ivuxolimab. These receptors were taken from an adult with an advanced solid tumor such as melanoma, head and neck, liver or kidney cancer.

The rearrangement joins TRBV19 to TRBJ2-3, with a tentative D call TRBD2 (5 bases). V was cut by 3 bases and J by 2 bases, with 6 bases left in between. The CDR3 totals 13 residues. Germline V gene data show CDR1 as LNHDA and CDR2 as SQIVND (reference sequence). DNA of the CDR3: TGTGCCAGTAGTATCCGGGACACAGATACGCAGTATTTT. This codes for CASSIRDTDTQYF.

This sequence joins TRBV7-9 and TRBJ2-7; TRBD1 aligns across 11 bases. Germline V CDR1 and CDR2: SEHNR, FQNEAQ (reference sequence). The CDR3 has 15 residues. V lost 5 bases, J lost 4 bases, and 7 bases stayed unmatched. The CDR3 coding sequence is TGTGCCAGCAGCCAGGGGACAGGGGGAAAGTACGAGCAGTACTTC. Its translation is CASSQGTGGKYEQYF.

The V and J genes are TRBV27 and TRBJ2-7; the D gene is possibly TRBD1 (6 bases). V lost 2 bases and J 6 bases, leaving 11 bases between the germline ends. This CDR3 comprises 13 residues. Germline assignment: CDR1 MNHEY and CDR2 SMNVEV (reference sequence). Here the CDR3 DNA reads TGTGCCAGCAGTTTAAGTGAGGGGGTCGAGCAGTACTTC. It codes for CASSLSEGVEQYF.

The rearrangement joins TRBV5-6 to TRBJ2-2; D gene unclear. Germline V gives CDR1 SGHDT, CDR2 YYEEEE. The germline V and J ends were trimmed by 2 bases and 1 base, with 6 bases remaining between them. The CDR3 loop spans 14 amino acids. This chain's CDR3 is CASSLGVNTGELFF. Here the CDR3 DNA reads TGTGCCAGCAGCTTAGGAGTGAACACCGGGGAGCTGTTTTTT.